The rows below give T cell receptor beta chains drawn from one sample of a study of blood T cell repertoires in COVID-19. Clones were sequenced by immunoSEQ multiplex PCR, and TCRdb holds only the in-frame ones, with some missing. Here the sample spans 95,000 to 100,000 clones, roughly 89% being singletons. Material: peripheral blood. All receptors come from a human donor with COVID-19, enrolled during active disease. The donor label of this sample is uncertain. The CDR3 runs from the conserved cysteine through the conserved F or W. The D gene is left open where the match is weak. The size of a clone is reported for some rows only, either as once, few or many, or as a class for expanded clones.

v_gene	d_gene	j_gene	abundance	CDR3aa	CDR3nt
TRBV25-1	TRBD1	TRBJ1-6	NA	CASSESRQGGPLHF	TGTGCCAGCAGTGAATCGAGACAGGGGGGTCCCCTCCACTTT
TRBV10-3	TRBD2	TRBJ2-1	NA	CAISKSSGTYNEQFF	TGTGCCATCAGCAAATCTAGCGGCACCTACAATGAGCAGTTCTTC
TRBV7-9	TRBD1	TRBJ2-4	NA	CASSTTTGQIKNIQYF	TGTGCCAGCAGCACAACGACGGGACAGATTAAAAACATTCAGTACTTC
TRBV6-6	TRBD2	TRBJ2-5	NA	CASRQQGTSKETQYF	TGTGCCAGCAGGCAGCAGGGGACTAGCAAAGAGACCCAGTACTTC
TRBV9	NA	TRBJ1-1	NA	CASSPRYQGPNTEAFF	TGTGCCAGCAGCCCTCGGTACCAGGGGCCGAACACTGAAGCTTTCTTT
TRBV24-1	NA	TRBJ2-5	NA	CATSGGGRETQYF	TGTGCCACCAGTGGGGGCGGTCGGGAGACCCAGTACTTC
TRBV30	NA	TRBJ2-7	NA	CACPLGDGYEQYF	TGTGCCTGCCCTTTGGGCGATGGATACGAGCAGTACTTC
TRBV7-2	TRBD2	TRBJ2-5	once	CASSSGLAGGAQYF	TGTGCCAGCAGCTCCGGACTAGCGGGGGGGGCCCAGTACTTC
TRBV3-1/TRBV3-2	TRBD1	TRBJ1-6	NA	CASSLGQGYDSPLHF	TGTGCCAGCAGCCTAGGACAGGGATACGATTCACCCCTCCACTTT
TRBV19	NA	TRBJ2-1	NA	CASNLEGGQLHNEQFF	TGTGCCAGTAATCTCGAGGGGGGACAGCTTCACAATGAGCAGTTCTTC
TRBV13	TRBD1	TRBJ2-1	NA	CASSRGRGPYNEQFF	TGTGCCAGCAGCCGCGGCAGGGGGCCTTACAATGAGCAGTTCTTC
TRBV6-6	TRBD1	TRBJ1-5	NA	CASNDRGGNQPQHF	TGTGCCAGCAACGACAGGGGCGGCAATCAGCCCCAGCATTTT
TRBV4-1	NA	TRBJ1-5	once	CASSPDADTNSNQPQHF	TGCGCCAGCAGCCCCGACGCCGACACCAATAGCAATCAGCCCCAGCATTTT
TRBV5-4	TRBD1	TRBJ1-2	NA	CASSRGQGDYGYTF	TGTGCCAGCAGCAGAGGACAGGGAGACTATGGCTACACCTTC
TRBV28	NA	TRBJ1-2	once	CASSLDYVGGNYGYTF	TGTGCCAGCAGTTTAGACTATGTGGGTGGGAACTATGGCTACACCTTC
TRBV6-6	TRBD1	TRBJ2-6	NA	CASSRDRGQSGANVLTF	TGTGCCAGCAGTCGGGACAGGGGGCAGTCTGGGGCCAACGTCCTGACTTTC
TRBV18	TRBD1	TRBJ2-2	NA	CASSPRTGDTGELFF	TGTGCCAGCTCACCTCGGACAGGGGACACCGGGGAGCTGTTTTTT
TRBV19	TRBD1	TRBJ1-5	once	CASSVLTGGDQPQHF	TGTGCCAGTAGTGTTCTGACAGGGGGAGATCAGCCCCAGCATTTT